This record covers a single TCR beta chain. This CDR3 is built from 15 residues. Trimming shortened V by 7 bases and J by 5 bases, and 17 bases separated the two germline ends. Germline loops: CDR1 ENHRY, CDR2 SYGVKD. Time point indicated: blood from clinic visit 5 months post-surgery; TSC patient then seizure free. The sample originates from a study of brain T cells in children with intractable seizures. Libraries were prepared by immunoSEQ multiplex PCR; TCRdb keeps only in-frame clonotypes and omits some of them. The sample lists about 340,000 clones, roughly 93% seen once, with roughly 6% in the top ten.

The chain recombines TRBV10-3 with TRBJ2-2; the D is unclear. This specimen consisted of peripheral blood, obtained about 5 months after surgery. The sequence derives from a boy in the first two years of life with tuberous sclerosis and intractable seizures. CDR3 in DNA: TGTGCCATCAACCAGAACACCTTAGGGACCGGGGAGCTGTTTTTT. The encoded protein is CAINQNTLGTGELFF.